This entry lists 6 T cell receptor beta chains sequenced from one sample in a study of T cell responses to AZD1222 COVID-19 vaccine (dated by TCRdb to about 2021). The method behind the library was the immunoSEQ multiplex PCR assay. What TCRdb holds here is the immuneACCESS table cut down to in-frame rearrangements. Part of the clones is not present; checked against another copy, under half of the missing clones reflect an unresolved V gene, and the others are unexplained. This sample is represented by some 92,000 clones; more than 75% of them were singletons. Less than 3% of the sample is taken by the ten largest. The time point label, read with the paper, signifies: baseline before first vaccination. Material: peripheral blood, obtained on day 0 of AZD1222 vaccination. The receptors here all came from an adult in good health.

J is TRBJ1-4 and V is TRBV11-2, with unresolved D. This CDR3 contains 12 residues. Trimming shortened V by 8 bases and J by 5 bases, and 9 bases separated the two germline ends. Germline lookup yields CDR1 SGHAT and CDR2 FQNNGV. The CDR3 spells CASQAPNEKLFF. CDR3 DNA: TGTGCCAGCCAGGCCCCGAATGAAAAACTGTTTTTT.

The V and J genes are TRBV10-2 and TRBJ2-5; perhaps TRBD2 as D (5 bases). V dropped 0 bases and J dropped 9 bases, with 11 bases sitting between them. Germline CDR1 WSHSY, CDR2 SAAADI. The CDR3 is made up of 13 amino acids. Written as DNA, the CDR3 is TGCGCCAGCAGTGAGTCGTTCGTCGGGGCCCAGTACTTC. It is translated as CASSESFVGAQYF.

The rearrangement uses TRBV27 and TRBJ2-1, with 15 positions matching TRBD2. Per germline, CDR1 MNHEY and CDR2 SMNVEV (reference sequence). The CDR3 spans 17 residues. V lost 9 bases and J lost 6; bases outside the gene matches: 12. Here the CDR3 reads CASHGLAGGPRSNEQFF. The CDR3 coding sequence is TGTGCCAGTCATGGACTAGCGGGAGGGCCACGGAGCAATGAGCAGTTCTTC.

The CDR3: CASSQDGVNTEAFF. CDR3 bases: TGTGCCAGCAGCCAAGATGGGGTGAACACTGAAGCTTTCTTT. This sequence joins TRBV3-1 (or the pseudogene TRBV3-2) and TRBJ1-1; D is unresolved. V was trimmed by 0 bases and J by 0 bases, leaving 5 bases between them. In germline, CDR1 is LGHDT, CDR2 YNNKEL (reference sequence). This CDR3 has 14 amino acids.

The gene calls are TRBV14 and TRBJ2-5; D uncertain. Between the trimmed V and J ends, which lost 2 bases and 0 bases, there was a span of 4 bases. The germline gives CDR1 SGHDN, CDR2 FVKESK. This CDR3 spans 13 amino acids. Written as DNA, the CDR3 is TGTGCCAGCAGCCAATGGGACCAAGAGACCCAGTACTTC. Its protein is CASSQWDQETQYF.

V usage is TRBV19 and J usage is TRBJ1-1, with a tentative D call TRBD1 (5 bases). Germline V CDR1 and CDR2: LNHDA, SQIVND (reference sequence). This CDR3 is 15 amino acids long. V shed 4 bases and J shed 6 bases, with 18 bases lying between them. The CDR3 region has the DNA TGTGCCAGTAGTAGGGTCTGGAACAGGTGGGCTGAAGCTTTCTTT. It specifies CASSRVWNRWAEAFF.